A single sample gave rise to the 4 T cell receptor beta chains below, sequenced in a study of cytomegalovirus exposure and HLA in healthy donors. Both 60 Vbeta primers and 13 Jbeta primers went into the PCR. The protocol was immunoSEQ multiplex PCR, while the TCRdb copy is restricted to in-frame clones and leaves out a portion. The sample has some 41,000 clones, approximately 47% seen once; the top ten hold roughly 6%. Source material: PBMCs. The source is a man between 60 and 75 years old in good health and CMV-seronegative.

This clone came up a few times. V gene TRBV19 combines with J gene TRBJ1-1; maybe TRBD1 (5 bases). CDR1 LNHDA and CDR2 SQIVND come from the germline V gene (reference sequence). This CDR3 contains 14 residues. With 6 bases removed from V and 4 bases from J, the gap between germline ends came to 15 bases. In nucleotides, the CDR3 is TGTGCCAGTAGGGGGGAGGGGATCGGCACTGAAGCTTTCTTT. Its translation: CASRGEGIGTEAFF. The complete variable domain, with remaining parts taken from reference TRBV19 and TRBJ1-1, reads DGGITQSPKYLFRKEGQNVTLSCEQNLNHDAMYWYRQDPGQGLRLIYYSQIVNDFQKGDIAEGYSVSREKKESFPLTVTSAQKNPTAFYLCASRGEGIGTEAFFGQGTRLTVV.

This clone was counted between two and nine times. The chain links TRBV5-1 to TRBJ2-1, with 11 nucleotides matching TRBD2. CDR1 SGHRS and CDR2 YFSETQ come from the germline V gene. V shed 5 bases, J shed 8 bases, and the junction held 12 bases outside the gene matches. CDR3 size: 16 residues. The CDR3 spells CASRTSGEGSSDEQFF. The CDR3 DNA follows: TGCGCCAGCAGGACTAGCGGGGAGGGGAGTAGCGATGAGCAGTTCTTC.

V and J are TRBV2 and TRBJ2-7, with 9 bases aligning to TRBD2. V dropped 1 base and J dropped 6; count of bases not matched to a gene: 7. Per the germline V gene, CDR1 is SNHLY and CDR2 is FYNNEI. There are 15 residues in the CDR3. CDR3 DNA sequence: TGTGCCAGCAGTGAAGAAGCGGGAGGCGGGGTCGAGCAGTACTTC. Translated, it gives CASSEEAGGGVEQYF.

The gene calls are TRBV30 and TRBJ2-7, with 7 bases fitting TRBD2. In germline, CDR1 is GTSNPN, CDR2 SVGIG (reference sequence). Trimming took 0 bases from V and 2 from J; bases not matched to a gene: 28. The CDR3 extends over 22 amino acids. Here the CDR3 DNA reads TGTGCCTGGAGTGTACTTGGGGGTGGCGGGAGAGGGCAAACCGTTCCTACCTACGAGCAGTACTTC. This translates into CAWSVLGGGGRGQTVPTYEQYF.